The 28 T cell receptor beta chains below were found in one sample sequenced in a study of T cells in Graves' hyperthyroidism and ophthalmopathy. TCR beta CDR3 regions were amplified from RNA. Using the HTBI primer set, a first-round RT-PCR was run on the TCR CDR3. A single record per CDR3 protein comes from TCRdb applying MiXCR to the multiplex PCR reads. The sample lists around 350,000 distinct CDR3 sequences, approximately 15% seen once, with around 30% in the top ten. Sequenced input: blood. All receptors come from a woman aged 18-35 years with Graves' hyperthyroidism that later progressed to Graves' ophthalmopathy.

This clonotype was observed a few times. A much larger clone lies one base from this, so it may be a read error. The V and J genes are TRBV27 and TRBJ1-2; 9 nucleotides line up with TRBD1. Per germline, CDR1 MNHEY and CDR2 SMNVEV (reference sequence). J lost 3 bases, V lost 2 bases, and 13 bases had no gene match. The CDR3 extends over 18 amino acids. CDR3 sequence: CASSLTWQQGASYYGYTF. The CDR3 nucleotides read TGTGCCAGCAGTTTAACCTGGCAACAGGGGGCGTCTTACTATGGCTACACCTTC.

This clonotype was detected a few times. The rearrangement joins TRBV4-3 to TRBJ2-7, with 9 bases that match TRBD1. The CDR3 spans 15 residues. Per germline, CDR1 LGHNA and CDR2 YSLEER. V shed 4 bases and J 3 bases; nucleotides not matched to a gene: 7. This CDR3 reads CASSRGTGPHYEQYF. The DNA for the CDR3 is TGCGCCAGCAGCCGAGGGACAGGGCCACACTACGAGCAGTACTTC.

This clonotype was observed a few times. J is TRBJ2-7 and V is TRBV9; 7 nucleotides align to TRBD1. V shed 3 bases, J shed 2 bases, and the junction held 5 bases outside the gene matches. CDR1 is SGDLS, CDR2 YYNGEE, per germline. The CDR3 loop spans 14 amino acids. The CDR3 DNA is TGTGCCAGCAGCGGGACAGGAGACCCCTACGAGCAGTACTTC. It is translated as CASSGTGDPYEQYF. Supplemented by reference TRBV9 and TRBJ2-7, the full variable domain reads DSGVTQTPKHLITATGQRVTLRCSPRSGDLSVYWYQQSLDQGLQFLIQYYNGEERAKGNILERFSAQQFPDLHSELNLSSLELGDSALYFCASSGTGDPYEQYFGPGTRLTVT.

This clonotype was counted a few times. Relative to the germline gene, one junction end is altered; a read error may explain this. The rearrangement joins TRBV10-3 to TRBJ2-2, with D unclear. The germline CDR1 and CDR2 sequences are ENHRY and SYGVKD. This CDR3 contains 12 residues. The CDR3 region is CALSEATGELFF. The CDR3 nucleotides read TGTGCCCTCAGTGAAGCCACCGGGGAGCTGTTTTTT.

This clonotype was recorded at least ten times. The chain carries TRBV6-1 and TRBJ1-5; 9 positions agree with TRBD1. The CDR3 loop spans 14 amino acids. CDR1 is MNHNS, CDR2 SASEGT, per germline. V gave up 4 bases and J gave up 6 bases; unmatched junction bases: 4. The CDR3 sequence is CASSVQGAGQPQHF. CDR3 in DNA: TGTGCCAGCAGTGTACAGGGGGCCGGTCAGCCCCAGCATTTT.

This clonotype was picked up one time. The J gene is TRBJ2-3, the V gene TRBV12-3 or TRBV12-4; D not certain. This CDR3 has 13 residues. The germline V and J ends were trimmed by 3 bases and 12 bases, with 16 bases remaining between them. The DNA for the CDR3 is TGTGCCAGCAGTTTTCAGGCCCTCGTCTCTCAGTATTTT. Its translation: CASSFQALVSQYF.

This clonotype was observed at least ten times. This rearrangement joins TRBV6-2 or TRBV6-3 to TRBJ2-7, with 13 bases fitting TRBD2. The CDR3 loop spans 15 amino acids. Germline V gene data show CDR1 as MNHEY and CDR2 as SVGEGT. J gave up 1 base and V 5 bases, and 2 bases lay outside the gene matches. The CDR3 protein is CASSAGLAGSYEQYF. The CDR3 DNA is TGTGCCAGCAGTGCGGGACTAGCGGGGTCCTACGAGCAGTACTTC.

Regarding this clonotype: A much larger clone sits a single nucleotide away, making a read error possible. This chain joins TRBV2 and TRBJ1-1; D not resolved. CDR3 size: 13 residues. Germline values: CDR1 SNHLY, CDR2 FYNNEI. CDR3 region: CASSEELNTETFF. The CDR3 DNA reads as TGTGCCAGCAGTGAAGAATTGAACACTGAAACTTTCTTT.

V is TRBV20-1 and J is TRBJ1-6; D is uncertain. This CDR3 spans 16 amino acids. Germline V CDR1 and CDR2: DFQATT, SNEGSKA (reference sequence). Deletions cut 0 bases from V and 8 bases from J, with 17 bases between. The CDR3 DNA reads TGCAGTGCTAGAGAAAAAGCGAAACCCTGGGATTCACCCCTCCACTTT. As protein: CSAREKAKPWDSPLHF.

Many counts were recorded for this clonotype. The chain joins TRBV28 to TRBJ1-5; D possibly corresponds to TRBD1 (5 bases). From germline, CDR1 is MDHEN and CDR2 SYDVKM. Trimming took 3 bases from V and 6 from J, leaving 12 bases between them. This CDR3 region has 14 residues. CDR3 amino acids: CASSFTIGGQPQHF. The DNA of the CDR3 is TGTGCCAGCAGTTTTACTATCGGGGGTCAGCCCCAGCATTTT.

This clonotype was recorded many times. This rearrangement joins TRBV28 to TRBJ1-4; 7 nucleotides agree with TRBD1. After removal of 6 bases from V and 2 bases from J, the junction contained 6 bases not matched to a gene. CDR3 length: 15 residues. Germline-derived CDR1 and CDR2 are MDHEN and SYDVKM. The CDR3 protein is CASSPLQGTNEKLFF. CDR3 in DNA: TGTGCCAGCAGCCCGTTACAGGGGACTAATGAAAAACTGTTTTTT.

This clonotype was found many times. The J gene is TRBJ2-7, the V gene TRBV28, with 14 positions matching TRBD2. The V and J ends lost 9 bases and 6 bases, in that order; junction bases with no gene match: 4. This CDR3 is built from 13 residues. Germline values: CDR1 MDHEN, CDR2 SYDVKM. CDR3 nucleotides: TGTGCCAGGGGGACTAGCGGGAGCGGCGAGCAGTACTTC. It specifies CARGTSGSGEQYF.

On this clonotype: A read error may be the cause here, since a much bigger clone is one base away. The V call is TRBV2, the J call TRBJ1-6, with TRBD1 matching 10 bases. Germline V gene data show CDR1 as SNHLY and CDR2 as FYNNEI. The CDR3 has 17 amino acids. As DNA, the CDR3 is TGTGCCAGCAGTCCCCGTTTCGGGACAGGGGTTAATCCACCCCTCCACTTT. It encodes CASSPRFGTGVNPPLHF.

The rearrangement uses TRBV5-1 and TRBJ1-1, with 7 bases fitting TRBD1. Trimming cost V 2 bases and J 0 bases; bases outside gene matches: 4. Germline CDR1 and CDR2: SGHRS and YFSETQ. The length of the CDR3 is 15 residues. The CDR3 region has the DNA TGCGCCAGCAGCTTACAGGGGACCCTGAACACTGAAGCTTTCTTT. Translated, it gives CASSLQGTLNTEAFF.

Many counts were recorded for this clonotype. The chain employs TRBV7-9 and TRBJ2-1; TRBD2 matches 12 bases. J was trimmed by 10 bases and V by 1 base; bases with no gene match: 11. Germline V gene lookup returns CDR1 SEHNR and CDR2 FQNEAQ (reference sequence). This CDR3 region has 17 residues. The CDR3 protein is CASSLVPTSGSRVEQFF. DNA of the CDR3: TGTGCCAGCAGCTTAGTGCCGACTAGCGGGAGTAGGGTCGAGCAGTTCTTC.

V is TRBV18 and J is TRBJ2-2; no definite D call. Germline CDR1 is KGHSH and CDR2 is LQKENI. Trimming removed 0 bases from V and 1 base from J, with 12 bases in between. This CDR3 comprises 17 residues. The CDR3 DNA sequence: TGTGCCAGCTCACCACCTAGTCACGCCTTGAACACCGGGGAGCTGTTTTTT. Translation: CASSPPSHALNTGELFF.

J is TRBJ2-6 and V is TRBV27; 7 nucleotides match TRBD1. Germline values: CDR1 MNHEY, CDR2 SMNVEV (reference sequence). The V and J ends lost 8 bases and 0 bases, in that order; junction bases with no gene match: 19. The CDR3 consists of 20 residues. CDR3 loop: CASRERGREGQSSGANVLTF. In nucleotides, the CDR3 is TGTGCCAGCCGGGAAAGGGGGCGAGAGGGCCAGAGCTCTGGGGCCAACGTCCTGACTTTC.

This clonotype has just one count. The V call is TRBV20-1, the J call TRBJ2-1; 16 bases are shared with TRBD2. Per germline, CDR1 DFQATT and CDR2 SNEGSKA (reference sequence). The CDR3 length is 14 residues. Trimming took 5 bases from V and 9 from J; bases not matched to a gene: 4. This CDR3 reads CSAGTSGRVGEQFF. CDR3 DNA: TGCAGTGCTGGGACTAGCGGGAGGGTAGGTGAGCAGTTCTTC.

This clonotype was counted many times. The chain links TRBV20-1 to TRBJ2-1, with 13 nucleotides matching TRBD2. CDR1 is DFQATT, CDR2 SNEGSKA, per germline (reference sequence). This CDR3 has 17 amino acids. Trimming cost V 4 bases and J 5 bases; bases outside gene matches: 11. CDR3: CSAIPGTSGTINNEQFF. Written as DNA, the CDR3 is TGCAGTGCTATCCCTGGGACTAGCGGGACCATTAACAATGAGCAGTTCTTC.

This clonotype showed up many times. J is TRBJ2-7 and V is TRBV7-2; 12 bases map to TRBD2. The V and J ends lost 3 bases and 0 bases, in that order; junction bases with no gene match: 6. In germline, CDR1 is SGHTA, CDR2 FQGNSA. The CDR3 spans 17 residues. In DNA, the CDR3 is TGTGCCAGCAGCTTCCGGACTAGCGGGACATTCTCCTACGAGCAGTACTTC. It translates to CASSFRTSGTFSYEQYF.

The chain is built from TRBV29-1 and TRBJ1-2; TRBD1 aligns across 10 bases. Germline V gene lookup returns CDR1 SQVTM and CDR2 ANQGSEA. Trimming removed 6 bases from V and 8 bases from J; junction bases left unmatched: 6. The CDR3 runs 12 residues. In DNA, the CDR3 is TGCAGCGTGGGACAGGGGAGGCAGGGCTACACCTTC. Translated: CSVGQGRQGYTF.

Remarks on this clonotype: The junction departs from the called germline gene at one end, perhaps through a read error. This rearrangement joins TRBV4-1 to TRBJ2-5; the D is unclear. Germline V lookup: CDR1 MGHRA, CDR2 YSYEKL. The CDR3 runs 13 residues. As DNA, the CDR3 is TGCGCCAGCAGCCAAACCAACGGGCAGGCCAAGCACTTC. Encoded protein: CASSQTNGQAKHF.

The genes are TRBV7-9 and TRBJ2-3, with 9 bases fitting TRBD1. This CDR3 contains 16 residues. Germline V gene sequence: CDR1 SEHNR, CDR2 FQNEAQ (reference sequence). V gave up 5 bases and J gave up 2 bases; unmatched junction bases: 8. The CDR3 reads CASSQPGQGITDTQYF. The CDR3 nucleotides are TGTGCCAGCAGCCAACCGGGACAGGGCATCACAGATACGCAGTATTTT.

This rearrangement joins TRBV7-9 to TRBJ2-3; D gene unclear. The germline gives CDR1 SEHNR, CDR2 FQNEAQ (reference sequence). V lost 2 bases and J lost 1, with 10 bases in between. This CDR3 comprises 15 residues. CDR3 in amino acids: CASSLSKKGTDTQYF. The CDR3, as DNA: TGTGCCAGCAGCTTAAGTAAGAAGGGCACAGATACGCAGTATTTT.

This clonotype occurred many times. The CDR3 DNA reads TGCGCCAGCAGCGCTGGGCAGCCCTACGAGCAGTACTTC. The encoded protein is CASSAGQPYEQYF. J is TRBJ2-7 and V is TRBV4-1; D gene unclear. Trimming shortened V by 5 bases and J by 2 bases, and 10 bases separated the two germline ends. Germline CDR1 is MGHRA and CDR2 is YSYEKL. The CDR3 spans 13 residues.

This clonotype occurred many times. The chain couples TRBV28 to TRBJ2-7; no reliable D call. Germline lookup yields CDR1 MDHEN and CDR2 SYDVKM. V gave up 3 bases and J gave up 0 bases, with 6 bases separating them. There are 13 residues in the CDR3. DNA for the CDR3: TGTGCCAGCAGTTTTTGGACCTCCTACGAGCAGTACTTC. This sequence encodes CASSFWTSYEQYF.

The sample holds a few counts of this clonotype. The J gene is TRBJ2-7, the V gene TRBV27; 8 nucleotides agree with TRBD1. Trimming removed 2 bases from V and 5 bases from J; junction bases left unmatched: 8. The CDR3 sequence is 15 residues long. The germline V gene has CDR1 MNHEY and CDR2 SMNVEV (reference sequence). CDR3 sequence reads: CASSLARGLGHEQYF. CDR3 bases: TGTGCCAGCAGTTTAGCCAGGGGGCTCGGCCACGAGCAGTACTTC.

This sequence joins TRBV30 and TRBJ2-1; no clear D. V was cut by 1 base and J by 9 bases, with 4 bases left in between. This CDR3 comprises 10 residues. Germline V lookup: CDR1 GTSNPN, CDR2 SVGIG (reference sequence). This CDR3 is CAWSEGEQFF. The CDR3 DNA is TGTGCCTGGAGTGAGGGTGAGCAGTTCTTC.